Here is one T cell receptor (beta chain) with its context. The record originates from a study of regulatory T cells in long-lasting Graves disease. Time point reported: newly diagnosed GD, antithyroid drugs for less than 3 months. Construction of the TCR library relied on RNA isolated from PBMCs. Arm-PCR with iRepertoire HTBI primers amplified the CDR3 regions for these TCR beta libraries. One entry per CDR3 protein, called by TCRdb with MiXCR from the multiplex PCR reads. The data hold almost 450,000 distinct CDR3 sequences, with 16% observed a single time. Germline V gene sequence: CDR1 LGHNT, CDR2 FRNRAP. The CDR3 has 14 residues. V shed 1 base and J shed 6 bases, with 12 bases lying between them. The data also belong to a second study, concerning T cells in Graves' hyperthyroidism and ophthalmopathy.

This rearrangement joins TRBV12-5 to TRBJ1-1, with D tentatively TRBD1 (5 bases). The sample was peripheral blood mononuclear cells (PBMCs), taken at new diagnosis, from a patient treated with antithyroid drugs. This clonotype originated in a young woman with Graves disease. The CDR3 here is CASGLGQGFPEAFF. The CDR3 DNA is TGTGCTAGTGGTTTGGGTCAGGGTTTCCCTGAAGCTTTCTTT.